These T cell receptor beta chains were read from a single sample in a study of blood T cell repertoires in COVID-19. Repertoires were generated with immunoSEQ multiplex PCR, while TCRdb's copy carries only in-frame clones and drops some. Here the sample spans 55,000 to 90,000 clones, around 84% being singletons. The sample comprised peripheral blood. The source is an older woman with acute or convalescent COVID-19. Each CDR3 is given with its conserved first and last residue. Fields, in order: V gene, D gene, clone size, J gene, CDR3 DNA, CDR3 protein. D genes are given only for firm matches. Size is stated for part of the rows, as once, few or many counts, or as a class when the clone is expanded.

v_gene: TRBV30
d_gene: TRBD1
abundance: few
j_gene: TRBJ1-4
CDR3nt: TGTGCCAGTGACAGGGGTCCTAATGAAAAACTGTTTTTT
CDR3aa: CASDRGPNEKLFF

v_gene: TRBV11-3
d_gene: TRBD2
abundance: .
j_gene: TRBJ2-3
CDR3nt: TGTGCCAGCAGCCCCGAGGGGGGCGGGAGGGCCGGAGATACGCAGTATTTT
CDR3aa: CASSPEGGGRAGDTQYF

v_gene: TRBV7-2
d_gene: .
abundance: .
j_gene: TRBJ2-5
CDR3nt: TGTGCCAGCATAGCCGCGGGGCAAGAGACCCAGTACTTC
CDR3aa: CASIAAGQETQYF

v_gene: TRBV11-3
d_gene: .
abundance: .
j_gene: TRBJ2-2
CDR3nt: TGTGCCAGCAGCTTAGACGGCCAAGGGGCACAGAACACCGGGGAGCTGTTTTTT
CDR3aa: CASSLDGQGAQNTGELFF

v_gene: TRBV29-1
d_gene: TRBD1
abundance: medium-sized
j_gene: TRBJ2-4
CDR3nt: TGCAGCGTACAGGGGGCGGAAGGCAAAAACATTCAGTACTTC
CDR3aa: CSVQGAEGKNIQYF

v_gene: TRBV6-5
d_gene: TRBD2
abundance: .
j_gene: TRBJ2-6
CDR3nt: TGTGCCAGCGGGGGAGGGGACTCTGGGGCCAACGTCCTGACTTTC
CDR3aa: CASGGGDSGANVLTF

v_gene: TRBV3-1/TRBV3-2
d_gene: .
abundance: .
j_gene: TRBJ2-1
CDR3nt: TGTGCCAGCAGCCACCCTAGCGTAGTCTCCTACAATGAGCAGTTCTTC
CDR3aa: CASSHPSVVSYNEQFF

v_gene: TRBV18
d_gene: .
abundance: .
j_gene: TRBJ1-5
CDR3nt: TGTGCCAGCTCACTAACAAAGCGAGGACTCAATCAGCCCCAGCATTTT
CDR3aa: CASSLTKRGLNQPQHF

v_gene: TRBV3-1/TRBV3-2
d_gene: .
abundance: .
j_gene: TRBJ2-5
CDR3nt: TGTGCCAGCAGCCAAGGATGGGGGCTCCAAGAGACCCAGTACTTC
CDR3aa: CASSQGWGLQETQYF

v_gene: TRBV7-7
d_gene: .
abundance: .
j_gene: TRBJ1-1
CDR3nt: TGTGCCAGCAGCTATCTGGACCTCGGGGACACTGAAGCTTTCTTT
CDR3aa: CASSYLDLGDTEAFF

v_gene: TRBV5-4
d_gene: .
abundance: .
j_gene: TRBJ2-2
CDR3nt: TGTGCCAGCAGCTTTAACACAGACACCGGGGAGCTGTTTTTT
CDR3aa: CASSFNTDTGELFF

v_gene: TRBV20-1
d_gene: .
abundance: .
j_gene: TRBJ1-2
CDR3nt: TGCAGTGCTAGAGCCTTTGGCTACACCTTC
CDR3aa: CSARAFGYTF

v_gene: TRBV11-2
d_gene: .
abundance: once
j_gene: TRBJ1-4
CDR3nt: TGTGCCAGCAGCTTCTGGGCAGGGCATGAAAAACTGTTTTTT
CDR3aa: CASSFWAGHEKLFF

v_gene: TRBV7-9
d_gene: TRBD1
abundance: few
j_gene: TRBJ1-2
CDR3nt: TGTGCCAGCAGCTACTCGGACAGGGAATTCGACGGCTACACCTTC
CDR3aa: CASSYSDREFDGYTF

v_gene: TRBV19
d_gene: .
abundance: .
j_gene: TRBJ2-7
CDR3nt: TGTGCCAGTAGTATATCGCGGGGCTACGAGCAGTACTTC
CDR3aa: CASSISRGYEQYF

v_gene: TRBV5-1
d_gene: .
abundance: .
j_gene: TRBJ1-3
CDR3nt: TGCGCCAGCAGCTTGGACACTCCCAGCGTGGGAAACACCATATATTTT
CDR3aa: CASSLDTPSVGNTIYF

v_gene: TRBV5-1
d_gene: TRBD1
abundance: many
j_gene: TRBJ1-2
CDR3nt: TGCGCCAGCAGCTTGACAGGGGTAGGGAACTATGGCTACACCTTC
CDR3aa: CASSLTGVGNYGYTF

v_gene: TRBV27
d_gene: TRBD1
abundance: .
j_gene: TRBJ2-7
CDR3nt: TGTGCCAGCAGTTACACGACAGGGACGACCTACGAGCAGTACTTC
CDR3aa: CASSYTTGTTYEQYF

v_gene: TRBV23-1
d_gene: .
abundance: .
j_gene: TRBJ2-1
CDR3nt: TGCGCCAGCAGTCCAACGGACAGCTACAATGAGCAGTTCTTC
CDR3aa: CASSPTDSYNEQFF

v_gene: TRBV7-2
d_gene: TRBD1
abundance: few
j_gene: TRBJ1-1
CDR3nt: TGTGCCAGCAGCTTAGCTCCCGGACAGGGGAACACTGAAGCTTTCTTT
CDR3aa: CASSLAPGQGNTEAFF

v_gene: TRBV4-3
d_gene: TRBD2
abundance: .
j_gene: TRBJ2-1
CDR3nt: TGCGCCAGCAGCCAACTCCTAGCGGGGGGGGAGCAGTTCTTC
CDR3aa: CASSQLLAGGEQFF

v_gene: TRBV6-5
d_gene: .
abundance: once
j_gene: TRBJ1-1
CDR3nt: TGTGCCAGCAACCGACAGCTGAACACTGAAGCTTTCTTT
CDR3aa: CASNRQLNTEAFF

v_gene: TRBV10-3
d_gene: .
abundance: .
j_gene: TRBJ2-5
CDR3nt: TGTGCCATCAAAGGAGCGGGCCAAGAGACCCAGTACTTC
CDR3aa: CAIKGAGQETQYF

v_gene: TRBV7-2
d_gene: TRBD2
abundance: medium-sized
j_gene: TRBJ2-7
CDR3nt: TGTGCCAGCAGCTTAGGCGGGAGGGCCTTCGAGCAGTACTTC
CDR3aa: CASSLGGRAFEQYF

v_gene: TRBV19
d_gene: .
abundance: .
j_gene: TRBJ2-6
CDR3nt: TGTGCCAGTAGTCGATTTGGGCAGGGAGGTACTGGGGCCAACGTCCTGACTTTC
CDR3aa: CASSRFGQGGTGANVLTF

v_gene: TRBV5-1
d_gene: .
abundance: once
j_gene: TRBJ1-4
CDR3nt: TGCGCCAGCAGCTCCGCAGATCCGAGGAATGAAAAACTGTTTTTT
CDR3aa: CASSSADPRNEKLFF

v_gene: TRBV12-3/TRBV12-4
d_gene: TRBD1
abundance: .
j_gene: TRBJ2-1
CDR3nt: TGTGCCAGCAGTTTGGGCCAGGGGGATGAGCAGTTCTTC
CDR3aa: CASSLGQGDEQFF

v_gene: TRBV7-2
d_gene: TRBD2
abundance: .
j_gene: TRBJ2-1
CDR3nt: TGTGCCAGCAGCTTAGGCCTAGCGGGTAGGGATGAGCAGTTCTTC
CDR3aa: CASSLGLAGRDEQFF

v_gene: TRBV11-2
d_gene: .
abundance: .
j_gene: TRBJ2-7
CDR3nt: TGTGCCAGCAGCGCGACCCGACAGGGAGGCGAGCAGTACTTC
CDR3aa: CASSATRQGGEQYF

v_gene: TRBV23-1
d_gene: TRBD2
abundance: once
j_gene: TRBJ2-4
CDR3nt: TGCGCCAGCACCCTCCGACAGGGGAAATCCCTTTGGGTAGCGGGGGGGACCAAAAACATTCAGTACTTC
CDR3aa: CASTLRQGKSLWVAGGTKNIQYF

v_gene: TRBV10-1
d_gene: TRBD1
abundance: .
j_gene: TRBJ2-5
CDR3nt: TGCGCCAGCAGCCTGACAGGGGTGGAGACCCAGTACTTC
CDR3aa: CASSLTGVETQYF

v_gene: TRBV25-1
d_gene: .
abundance: .
j_gene: TRBJ1-3
CDR3nt: TGTGCCAGCAGCGATCGACAGTTCTCTGGAAACACCATATATTTT
CDR3aa: CASSDRQFSGNTIYF

v_gene: TRBV2
d_gene: TRBD1
abundance: few
j_gene: TRBJ2-7
CDR3nt: TGTGCCAGCAGTAGGGACAGGGGCACCTACGAGCAGTACTTC
CDR3aa: CASSRDRGTYEQYF

v_gene: TRBV18
d_gene: TRBD1
abundance: .
j_gene: TRBJ1-4
CDR3nt: TGTGCCAGCTCCCCGACAGGGGTAGGTGAAAAACTGTTTTTT
CDR3aa: CASSPTGVGEKLFF

v_gene: TRBV19
d_gene: TRBD2
abundance: .
j_gene: TRBJ2-1
CDR3nt: TGTGCCAGTAGTACCCTAGCGGGAGGCTTCTACAATGAGCAGTTCTTC
CDR3aa: CASSTLAGGFYNEQFF

v_gene: TRBV2
d_gene: .
abundance: .
j_gene: TRBJ2-7
CDR3nt: TGTGCCAGCAGACCGGGACAAACCTACGAGCAGTACTTC
CDR3aa: CASRPGQTYEQYF

v_gene: TRBV19
d_gene: .
abundance: once
j_gene: TRBJ2-1
CDR3nt: TGTGCCAGTAGTAGTAGCGTCCTTGCCTCTGAGCAGTTCTTC
CDR3aa: CASSSSVLASEQFF

v_gene: TRBV19
d_gene: .
abundance: .
j_gene: TRBJ2-3
CDR3nt: TGTGCCAGCACGGGACACTTCACAGATACGCAGTATTTT
CDR3aa: CASTGHFTDTQYF

v_gene: TRBV19
d_gene: TRBD2
abundance: .
j_gene: TRBJ2-1
CDR3nt: TGTGCCAGTAGTCCTAGGGCGGGGGGCAATGAGCAGTTCTTC
CDR3aa: CASSPRAGGNEQFF

v_gene: TRBV9
d_gene: .
abundance: .
j_gene: TRBJ1-6
CDR3nt: TGTGCCAGCAGCCGACAGCAAGGGAATTCACCCCTCCACTTT
CDR3aa: CASSRQQGNSPLHF

v_gene: TRBV27
d_gene: .
abundance: few
j_gene: TRBJ1-2
CDR3nt: TGTGCCAGCAAGACAGCGTTTTTCTATGGCTACACCTTC
CDR3aa: CASKTAFFYGYTF

v_gene: TRBV10-2
d_gene: TRBD2
abundance: .
j_gene: TRBJ2-7
CDR3nt: TGCGCCAGCAAGACTAGCGGGGGGACCTACGAGCAGTACTTC
CDR3aa: CASKTSGGTYEQYF

v_gene: TRBV27
d_gene: TRBD1
abundance: .
j_gene: TRBJ1-1
CDR3nt: TGTGCCAGCAGTTTATACCCTCCCGAGGGGACAGAAACGAACACTGAAGCTTTCTTT
CDR3aa: CASSLYPPEGTETNTEAFF

v_gene: TRBV27
d_gene: TRBD1
abundance: .
j_gene: TRBJ1-2
CDR3nt: TGTGCCAGCAGCCGAAGGACAGGGGACGGTAACTATGGCTACACCTTC
CDR3aa: CASSRRTGDGNYGYTF

v_gene: TRBV7-9
d_gene: .
abundance: few
j_gene: TRBJ2-2
CDR3nt: TGTGCCAGCAGCTTCCTTCATCCAGGGAACACCGGGGAGCTGTTTTTT
CDR3aa: CASSFLHPGNTGELFF

v_gene: TRBV27
d_gene: .
abundance: few
j_gene: TRBJ2-1
CDR3nt: TGTGCCAGCAGTTTATCGAGACAGCTCTCCTACAATGAGCAGTTCTTC
CDR3aa: CASSLSRQLSYNEQFF

v_gene: TRBV5-1
d_gene: .
abundance: .
j_gene: TRBJ2-5
CDR3nt: TGCGCCAGCAGCTTGGATTCGGAGACCCAGTACTTC
CDR3aa: CASSLDSETQYF

v_gene: TRBV18
d_gene: .
abundance: few
j_gene: TRBJ1-3
CDR3nt: TGTGCCAGCTCACCAAGTAAAGAGAGGTCTGGAAACACCATATATTTT
CDR3aa: CASSPSKERSGNTIYF

v_gene: TRBV3-1/TRBV3-2
d_gene: .
abundance: once
j_gene: TRBJ2-7
CDR3nt: TGTGCCAGCAGCCAAGCACTTGGAATGGGCTACGAGCAGTACTTC
CDR3aa: CASSQALGMGYEQYF

v_gene: TRBV7-9
d_gene: .
abundance: .
j_gene: TRBJ2-5
CDR3nt: TGTGCCAGCAGCTTAGGAGCCGATAAAGAGACCCAGTACTTC
CDR3aa: CASSLGADKETQYF

v_gene: TRBV5-5
d_gene: TRBD2
abundance: .
j_gene: TRBJ2-1
CDR3nt: TGTGCCAGCAGCTTAGGTACTAGCGGGAGGGAGCAGTTCTTC
CDR3aa: CASSLGTSGREQFF

v_gene: TRBV6-5
d_gene: .
abundance: .
j_gene: TRBJ1-1
CDR3nt: TGTGCCAGCAGTCGGGGAATGAACACTGAAGCTTTCTTT
CDR3aa: CASSRGMNTEAFF

v_gene: TRBV6-2/TRBV6-3
d_gene: .
abundance: .
j_gene: TRBJ2-2
CDR3nt: TGTGCCAGCAGTTACCGACTTGGCGGGGAGCTGTTTTTT
CDR3aa: CASSYRLGGELFF

v_gene: TRBV30
d_gene: .
abundance: .
j_gene: TRBJ2-7
CDR3nt: TGTGCTCCCCCCGAGTTGGTGTACGAGCAGTACTTC
CDR3aa: CAPPELVYEQYF

v_gene: TRBV29-1
d_gene: .
abundance: .
j_gene: TRBJ1-2
CDR3nt: TGCAGCGTTGAAGATCCAGGGCGGGGCTACACCTTC
CDR3aa: CSVEDPGRGYTF

v_gene: TRBV11-3
d_gene: TRBD1
abundance: .
j_gene: TRBJ2-3
CDR3nt: TGTGCCAGCAGCTCCGGACAGGGTCCTTCGACAGATACGCAGTATTTT
CDR3aa: CASSSGQGPSTDTQYF

v_gene: TRBV7-2
d_gene: .
abundance: .
j_gene: TRBJ1-5
CDR3nt: TGTGCCAGCAGCCCCCGGGGTTACAATCAGCCCCAGCATTTT
CDR3aa: CASSPRGYNQPQHF

v_gene: TRBV28
d_gene: .
abundance: once
j_gene: TRBJ1-2
CDR3nt: TGTGCCACCCGAGGAGGGGTTAATAACTATGGCTACACCTTC
CDR3aa: CATRGGVNNYGYTF

v_gene: TRBV14
d_gene: .
abundance: few
j_gene: TRBJ1-6
CDR3nt: TGTGCCAGCAGCCCTACCCCCCACAGCGGCCTTAATTCACCCCTCCACTTT
CDR3aa: CASSPTPHSGLNSPLHF